The 21 T cell receptor beta chains below come from one sample, sequenced in a study of control samples from healthy donors and cancer patients (TCRdb year 2020). The library was produced with the immunoSEQ multiplex PCR assay. TCRdb's version of the immuneACCESS table is confined to in-frame rearrangements and falls short of the full clone set. An unresolved V gene accounts for under half of the shortfall where checked; the remainder is of unknown origin. Counted in this sample were some 95,000 clones; around 90% of them appeared once. Around 3% of the sample is held by the ten biggest clonotypes. Sequencing was done on a sample of blood. The receptors derive from a human donor in good health. The donor label of this sample is uncertain.

This clone was counted once. J is TRBJ1-2 and V is TRBV7-6; 7 bases line up with TRBD1. Germline assignment: CDR1 SGHVS and CDR2 FNYEAQ. V was pared by 1 base and J by 8 bases, with 13 bases of the junction left unmatched. The CDR3 has 16 amino acids. The CDR3 bases are TGTGCCAGCAGCTTAGGGGTCCGAGGGGGCGCGGAAGGCTACACCTTC. Amino acids: CASSLGVRGGAEGYTF.

The genes are TRBV12-5 and TRBJ1-2; D is perhaps TRBD1 (5 bases). CDR1 is LGHNT and CDR2 is FRNRAP in the germline V gene. CDR3 length: 15 residues. With 1 base removed from V and 10 bases from J, the gap between germline ends came to 19 bases. Written as DNA, the CDR3 is TGTGCTAGTGGTTTGGGAACAACGGGACTTTCCATCTACACCTTC. It translates to CASGLGTTGLSIYTF.

V is TRBV19 and J is TRBJ1-1, with TRBD1 matching 8 bases. The V and J ends lost 5 bases and 1 base, in that order; junction bases with no gene match: 6. Per germline, CDR1 LNHDA and CDR2 SQIVND (reference sequence). The CDR3 length is 15 residues. The chain's CDR3 is CASSPGQGTNTEAFF. The CDR3 nucleotides are TGTGCCAGTAGTCCCGGACAGGGAACGAACACTGAAGCTTTCTTT.

The J gene is TRBJ2-5, the V gene TRBV11-2, with D possibly being TRBD2 (7 bases). V lost 2 bases, J lost 5 bases, and 12 bases lay in between. This CDR3 is 14 amino acids long. The V gene's germline CDR1 is SGHAT and CDR2 FQNNGV. CDR3 DNA: TGTGCCAGCAGCTTAAGGGGGGGCGGCGAGACCCAGTACTTC. Translating gives CASSLRGGGETQYF.

V gene TRBV7-2 combines with J gene TRBJ2-5, with D possibly TRBD1 on 5 matching bases. CDR1 and CDR2 (germline): SGHTA, FQGNSA. The CDR3 is 13 residues long. Deletions cut 1 base from V and 4 bases from J, with 7 bases between. The CDR3 protein is CASSLVRGETQYF. In DNA form, the CDR3 reads TGTGCCAGCAGCTTAGTAAGGGGAGAGACCCAGTACTTC.

The rearrangement links TRBV28 to TRBJ1-5; D may be TRBD1 (6 bases). V was shortened by 6 bases and J by 8 bases, with 17 bases between the two germline ends. Germline V gene sequence: CDR1 MDHEN, CDR2 SYDVKM. The CDR3 is made up of 14 amino acids. CDR3 sequence: CASSQRGITEPQHF. CDR3 DNA: TGTGCCAGCAGCCAAAGGGGGATTACGGAGCCCCAGCATTTT.

The chain recombines TRBV6-2 or TRBV6-3 with TRBJ1-1, with TRBD1 identical over 8 bases. Trimming cost V 5 bases and J 0 bases; bases outside gene matches: 5. The CDR3 has 15 residues. Germline CDR1 reads MNHEY; CDR2 reads SVGEGT. CDR3 in amino acids: CASSPADRVNTEAFF. The CDR3 coding sequence is TGTGCCAGCAGTCCCGCGGACAGGGTGAACACTGAAGCTTTCTTT.

CDR3 coding DNA: TGTGCCACCAGTGGAACGGGCTATGGCTACACCTTC. The encoded protein is CATSGTGYGYTF. The rearrangement joins TRBV24-1 to TRBJ1-2; D is unclear. Germline values: CDR1 KGHDR, CDR2 SFDVKD. The V and J ends lost 5 bases and 4 bases respectively, with 7 bases between them. The CDR3 spans 12 residues.

The rearrangement joins TRBV7-6 to TRBJ2-3; D is possibly TRBD2 (6 bases). V was trimmed by 4 bases and J by 0 bases, leaving 11 bases between them. The CDR3 runs to 15 residues. Germline assignment: CDR1 SGHVS and CDR2 FNYEAQ. CDR3 bases: TGTGCCAGCAGCTCACCTAGCGTAAGCACAGATACGCAGTATTTT. Protein sequence: CASSSPSVSTDTQYF. The variable domain in full, with the rest retrieved from reference TRBV7-6 and TRBJ2-3, is GAGVSQSPRYKVTKRGQDVALRCDPISGHVSLYWYRQALGQGPEFLTYFNYEAQQDKSGLPNDRFSAERPEGSISTLTIQRTEQRDSAMYRCASSSPSVSTDTQYFGPGTRLTVL.

This sequence joins TRBV5-1 and TRBJ2-7, with TRBD2 matching over 11 bases. Per germline, CDR1 SGHRS and CDR2 YFSETQ. The V gene end was trimmed by 9 bases and the J gene end by 6 bases; junction bases not matched to a gene: 11. This CDR3 comprises 14 residues. CDR3 coding DNA: TGCGCCACCTCCTCGACTAGCGGGGTCGGCGAGCAGTACTTC. It yields the protein CATSSTSGVGEQYF.

The V call is TRBV27, the J call TRBJ1-1, with 7 positions matching TRBD1. Germline CDR1 and CDR2: MNHEY and SMNVEV (reference sequence). This CDR3 region has 15 residues. V dropped 5 bases and J dropped 7; count of bases not matched to a gene: 13. Here the CDR3 reads CASSHRQGSGGEAFF. The DNA for the CDR3 is TGTGCCAGCAGTCACAGACAGGGTTCGGGGGGTGAAGCTTTCTTT.

In its sample, this clone was seen once. The chain has TRBV6-1 and TRBJ2-2; TRBD1 matches at 10 bases. The CDR3 contains 16 residues. The V segment lost 3 bases and the J segment 5 bases; nucleotides outside the gene matches: 6. Germline CDR1 is MNHNS and CDR2 is SASEGT. CDR3 loop: CASSEGTGVNTGELFF. The CDR3 DNA reads as TGTGCCAGCAGTGAGGGGACAGGGGTAAATACCGGGGAGCTGTTTTTT.

In its sample, this clone was seen once. V usage is TRBV10-1 and J usage is TRBJ2-3; TRBD1 might be the D (5 bases). The CDR3 runs to 15 residues. V shed 6 bases and J shed 6 bases, with 19 bases lying between them. The germline CDR1 and CDR2 sequences are WNHNN and SYGVQD (reference sequence). Here the CDR3 DNA reads TGCGCCAGCAGCGAGACGCGGCAGGGCAGGGATACGCAGTATTTT. Translated: CASSETRQGRDTQYF.

This clone was seen ten or more times. V usage is TRBV6-4 and J usage is TRBJ1-2; no reliable D call. CDR3 length equals 15 residues. The V gene's germline CDR1 is MRHNA and CDR2 SNTAGT. Trimming left V 2 bases short and J 4 bases short, with 14 bases between. CDR3 bases: TGTGCCAGCAGTGACACAAGTCAGGCCCTCTATGGCTACACCTTC. Its protein is CASSDTSQALYGYTF.

This clone was detected once. This rearrangement joins TRBV19 to TRBJ1-5; D remains ambiguous. V lost 6 bases and J lost 5, with 17 bases in between. The CDR3 consists of 15 residues. Germline values: CDR1 LNHDA, CDR2 SQIVND (reference sequence). The CDR3 sequence: CASSSVPGAHQPQHF. The CDR3 DNA reads TGTGCCAGTAGCTCGGTTCCGGGAGCGCATCAGCCCCAGCATTTT.

The chain employs TRBV6-1 and TRBJ1-2; D might be TRBD1 (6 bases). In germline, CDR1 is MNHNS, CDR2 SASEGT. The CDR3 runs to 15 residues. Trimming shortened V by 1 base and J by 4 bases, and 13 bases separated the two germline ends. The CDR3 DNA reads as TGTGCCAGCAGTGAAGTCACAGGGAAAACCTATGGCTACACCTTC. Protein product: CASSEVTGKTYGYTF.

The genes are TRBV18 and TRBJ1-6; D is possibly TRBD1 (5 bases). The CDR3 is 18 residues long. V was pared by 3 bases and J by 4 bases, with 19 bases between. Germline assignment: CDR1 KGHSH and CDR2 LQKENI. The CDR3 DNA reads TGTGCCAGCTCACCTTTCGGTCCAGGAAAGGGGTATAATTCACCCCTCCACTTT. Its protein product is CASSPFGPGKGYNSPLHF.

This sequence joins TRBV3-1 (or the pseudogene TRBV3-2) and TRBJ1-3; D gene ambiguous. The CDR3 has 16 residues. Germline V gene sequence: CDR1 LGHDT, CDR2 YNNKEL (reference sequence). Between the trimmed V and J ends, which lost 1 base and 6 bases, there was a span of 16 bases. The CDR3 region is CASSQAIGEGANTIYF. CDR3 bases: TGTGCCAGCAGCCAAGCGATTGGGGAGGGCGCAAACACCATATATTTT.

The chain links TRBV10-1 to TRBJ1-1; possibly TRBD1 for D (5 bases). There are 14 residues in the CDR3. Trimming pared 1 base from V and 1 base from J, leaving 7 bases between. Germline assignment: CDR1 WNHNN and CDR2 SYGVQD (reference sequence). This CDR3 is CASSEFRGNTEAFF. CDR3 nucleotides: TGCGCCAGCAGTGAGTTTAGGGGGAACACTGAAGCTTTCTTT.

J is TRBJ2-2 and V is TRBV6-2 or TRBV6-3; D call uncertain. The CDR3 spans 16 residues. V lost 2 bases, J lost 5 bases, and 15 bases lay in between. Germline CDR1 and CDR2: MNHEY and SVGEGT. CDR3 residues: CASSYSGRLRTGELFF. The CDR3 DNA follows: TGTGCCAGCAGTTACAGTGGGCGGCTGAGGACCGGGGAGCTGTTTTTT.

V usage is TRBV18 and J usage is TRBJ1-1; D is ambiguous. Trimming removed 3 bases from V and 0 bases from J, with 8 bases in between. The germline V gene has CDR1 KGHSH and CDR2 LQKENI. The CDR3 is 14 residues long. The CDR3 loop is CASSPGRLNTEAFF. Written as DNA, the CDR3 is TGTGCCAGCTCACCTGGCAGGTTGAACACTGAAGCTTTCTTT.